This T cell receptor beta chain was found in a study of early T cells in non-severe SARS-CoV-2 infection. The overall study: The input, bulk RNA from unsorted whole blood, was sequenced, and chains were unpaired.

This clonotype was counted a single time. Germline V gene lookup returns CDR1 SGHNT and CDR2 YYREEE (reference sequence). The V and J ends lost 4 bases and 9 bases respectively, with 16 bases between them. The CDR3 contains 13 residues. TCRdb called the 5' RACE reads again in MiXCR, with one record for every CDR3 protein. Among about 67,000 distinct CDR3 sequences, 11% were seen once, and the ten largest hold 3.5% to 4%. V gene TRBV5-4 combines with J gene TRBJ1-1; possibly TRBD1 for D (6 bases). This clonotype originated in an adult who was a healthcare worker with PCR-confirmed SARS-CoV-2 infection or an uninfected control (not recorded which). Sample: whole blood. The CDR3 spells CASSLDRKFQAFF. DNA of the CDR3: TGTGCCAGCAGCCTGGACAGAAAGTTCCAAGCTTTCTTT.